This T cell receptor (beta chain) was found in a study of OX40 agonist ivuxolimab in advanced cancers. TCRdb's table, derived via immunoSEQ multiplex PCR, lists solely in-frame clones and lacks some. The data hold approximately 54,000 clones, with approximately 83% observed a single time. The CDR3 runs to 16 residues. Germline V lookup: CDR1 LGHNA, CDR2 YNFKEQ. V lost 5 bases, J lost 4 bases, and 18 bases lay in between. The sequence came from an adult with an advanced solid tumor such as melanoma, head and neck, liver or kidney cancer. The chain couples TRBV4-2 to TRBJ1-5; perhaps TRBD1 as D (5 bases). This sample comprised CD4+ or CD8+ T cells sorted from blood, obtained in a trial of the OX40 agonist ivuxolimab. This CDR3 reads CASSLERGRGNQPQHF. In DNA form, the CDR3 reads TGTGCCAGCAGCTTGGAGAGGGGTAGGGGTAATCAGCCCCAGCATTTT.